This T cell receptor beta chain was sequenced during a study of cytomegalovirus exposure and HLA in healthy donors. This clone was detected once. What it recognizes is unknown. PCR was performed using 60 Vbeta and 13 Jbeta primers. Repertoires were generated with immunoSEQ multiplex PCR, while TCRdb's copy carries only in-frame clones and drops some. The sample includes about 90,000 clones, around 84% of them seen just once. The germline CDR1 and CDR2 sequences are KGHSH and LQKENI. The CDR3 covers 16 residues. Whole-study findings and limits: Later analysis suggested links between common viral pathogens and several top significant clusters. Indistinguishable V segments, including TRBV6-2 and TRBV6-3, were excluded. Donors belonging to an Asian-associated ancestry cluster reportedly showed fewer N-insertions in productive TCRs than the approximately 670-donor mean, according to what a later analysis found.

The V and J genes are TRBV18 and TRBJ2-5; 10 bases map to TRBD1. The DNA end favors TRBJ2-7, so the J call may be wrong. Sequencing was carried out using PBMCs. This sequence originates from a woman aged 40 to 55 in good health and CMV-seropositive. CDR3 region: CASSPPMTGGGYEQYF. The CDR3 DNA is TGTGCCAGCTCACCACCGATGACAGGGGGCGGCTACGAGCAGTACTTC.